This TCR beta chain stems from a study of blood T cells in healthy people across ages. With a J-beta primer mix and a sample-barcoded 5' primer, a second PCR ran roughly 7 to 11 cycles. In TCRdb, the 5' RACE reads were re-called with MiXCR into one record per CDR3 protein. The table lists around 800,000 distinct CDR3 sequences, about a quarter of them singletons. Separately, the same data were catalogued under a study of T cells of mothers and their children.

The sequence came from a boy aged 10-17 years in good health. The specimen was blood.

The CDR3 DNA reads TGCAGTGCCAACACGGGACAGGGCGTAGATGAAAAACTGTTTTTT. It translates to CSANTGQGVDEKLFF. V usage is TRBV20-1 and J usage is TRBJ1-4; 9 bases are shared with TRBD1. Trimming took 6 bases from V and 6 from J; bases not matched to a gene: 11. CDR3 length equals 15 residues. Germline V lookup: CDR1 DFQATT, CDR2 SNEGSKA (reference sequence).